Listed here is a single TCR beta chain. Germline loops: CDR1 SGHDN, CDR2 FVKESK. The CDR3 length is 14 residues. The V gene lost 4 bases and the J gene lost 6 bases, with 12 bases spanning the gap. Measured with immunoSEQ multiplex PCR; TCRdb has only the in-frame clones, and not every one. The sample consists of 170,000 or so clones, approximately 83% of them appearing once. This sample was included in a study of cytomegalovirus exposure and HLA in healthy donors. The source material was PBMCs. The clonotype comes from a woman between 18 and 29 years old in good health and CMV-seropositive. The chain joins TRBV14 to TRBJ2-2; possibly TRBD1 for D (6 bases). This CDR3 reads CASSLRTASGELFF. For the CDR3, the DNA is TGTGCCAGCAGCCTCAGGACAGCGTCCGGGGAGCTGTTTTTT.